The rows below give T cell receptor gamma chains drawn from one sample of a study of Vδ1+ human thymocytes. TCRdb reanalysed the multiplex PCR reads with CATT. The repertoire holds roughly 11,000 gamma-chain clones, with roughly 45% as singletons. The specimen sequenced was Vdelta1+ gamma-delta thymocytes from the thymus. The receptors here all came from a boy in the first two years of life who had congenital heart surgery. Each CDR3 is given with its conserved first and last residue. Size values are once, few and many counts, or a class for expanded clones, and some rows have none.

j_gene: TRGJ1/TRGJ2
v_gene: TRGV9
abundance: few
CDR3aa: CALWEVCSPFYYKKLF

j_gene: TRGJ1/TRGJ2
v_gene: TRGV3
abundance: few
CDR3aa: CATWDRGSWESRREKLF

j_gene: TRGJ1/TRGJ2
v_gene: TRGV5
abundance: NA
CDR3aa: CATWDRLHKKLF

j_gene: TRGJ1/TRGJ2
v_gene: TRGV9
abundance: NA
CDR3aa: CALWEVYSGYKKLF

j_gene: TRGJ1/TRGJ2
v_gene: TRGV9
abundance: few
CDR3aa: CALWDDPNYYKKLF

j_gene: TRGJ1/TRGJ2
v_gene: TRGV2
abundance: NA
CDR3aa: CATWDGKKLF

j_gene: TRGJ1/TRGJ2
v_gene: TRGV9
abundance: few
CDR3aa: CALWEAPDKKLF

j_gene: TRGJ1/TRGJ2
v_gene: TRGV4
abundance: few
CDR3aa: CATWDGRSYYKKLF

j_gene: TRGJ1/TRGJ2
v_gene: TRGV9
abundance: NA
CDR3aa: CALWEWGAYKKLF

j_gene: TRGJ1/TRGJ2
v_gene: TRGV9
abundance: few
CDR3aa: CALWEVQSFYKKLF

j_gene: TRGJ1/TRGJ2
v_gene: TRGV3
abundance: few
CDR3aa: CATWDRPEGSMKLF

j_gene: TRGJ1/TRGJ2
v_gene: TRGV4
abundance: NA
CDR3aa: CATWDGGDYKKLF

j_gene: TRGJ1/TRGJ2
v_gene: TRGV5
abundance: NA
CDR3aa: CATWDVTWKKLF

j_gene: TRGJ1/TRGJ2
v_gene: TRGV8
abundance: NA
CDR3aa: CATWDRRKKKLF

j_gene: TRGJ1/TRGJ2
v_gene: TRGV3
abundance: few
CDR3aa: CATWDRLNYYKKLF

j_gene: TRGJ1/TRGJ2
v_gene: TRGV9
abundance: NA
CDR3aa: CALWVLNYKKLF

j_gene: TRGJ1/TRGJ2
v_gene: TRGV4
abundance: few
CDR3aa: CATWSYYKKLF

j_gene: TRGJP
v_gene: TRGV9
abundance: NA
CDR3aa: CALWETEELGKKIKVF

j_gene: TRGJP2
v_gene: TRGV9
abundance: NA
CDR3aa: CALWEEESRSDWIKTF

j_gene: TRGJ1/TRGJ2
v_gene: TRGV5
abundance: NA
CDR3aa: CATWDRPASYKKLF

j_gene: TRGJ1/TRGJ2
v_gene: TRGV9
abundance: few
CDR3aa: CALWEVKECGYKKLF

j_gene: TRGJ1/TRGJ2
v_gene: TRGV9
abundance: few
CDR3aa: CALWQNYKKLF

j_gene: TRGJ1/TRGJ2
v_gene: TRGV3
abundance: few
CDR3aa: CATWDRPRYYKKLF

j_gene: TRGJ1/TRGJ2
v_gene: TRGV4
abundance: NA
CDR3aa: CATWVFISNYYKKLF

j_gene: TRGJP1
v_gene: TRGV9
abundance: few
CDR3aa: CALWAPWFKIF

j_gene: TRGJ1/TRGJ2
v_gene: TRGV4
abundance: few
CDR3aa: CATWEALDYKKLF

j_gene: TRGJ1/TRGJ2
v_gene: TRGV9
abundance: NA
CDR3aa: CALWEPLEKLF

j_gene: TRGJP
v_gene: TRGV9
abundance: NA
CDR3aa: CALWEVRGRELGKKIKVF

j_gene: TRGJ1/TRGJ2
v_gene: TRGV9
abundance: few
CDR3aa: CALWEVQADYKKLF

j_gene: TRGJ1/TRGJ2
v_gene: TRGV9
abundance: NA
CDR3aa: CALWEVFGYKKLF

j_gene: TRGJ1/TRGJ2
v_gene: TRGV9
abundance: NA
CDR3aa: CALWEVQDSGYKKLF

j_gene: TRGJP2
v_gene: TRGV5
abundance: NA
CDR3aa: CATWDRPGESDWIKTF

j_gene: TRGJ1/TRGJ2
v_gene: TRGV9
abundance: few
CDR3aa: CALWEVRQYYKKLF

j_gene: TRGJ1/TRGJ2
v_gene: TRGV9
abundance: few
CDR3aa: CALWEVPFDYKKLF

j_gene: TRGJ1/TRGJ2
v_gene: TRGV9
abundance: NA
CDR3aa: CALWEVVKKLF

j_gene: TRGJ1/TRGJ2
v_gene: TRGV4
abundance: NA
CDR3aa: CATWDGRRYKKLF

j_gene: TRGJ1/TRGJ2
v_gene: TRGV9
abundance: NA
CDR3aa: CALWEVSLRYKKLF

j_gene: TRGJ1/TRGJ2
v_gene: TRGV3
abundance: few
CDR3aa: CATWDRGGYKKLF

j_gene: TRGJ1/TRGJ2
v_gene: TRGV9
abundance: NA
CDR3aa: CALWDWIWYKKLF

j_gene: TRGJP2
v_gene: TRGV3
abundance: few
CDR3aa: CATWDVGDWIKTF

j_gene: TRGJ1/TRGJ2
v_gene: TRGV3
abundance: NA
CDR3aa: CATWDRRPGGKKLF

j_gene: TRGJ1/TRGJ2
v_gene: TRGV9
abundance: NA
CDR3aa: CALWEVTNYYKKLF

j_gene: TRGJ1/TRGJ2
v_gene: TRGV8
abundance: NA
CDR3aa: CATWDRGWGYYKKLF

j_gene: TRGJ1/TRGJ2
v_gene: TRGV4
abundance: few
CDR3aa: CATWDGSNYYKKLF

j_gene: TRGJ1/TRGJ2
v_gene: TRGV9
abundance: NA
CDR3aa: CALWEVRKLF

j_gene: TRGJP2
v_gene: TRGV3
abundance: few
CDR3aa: CATWDRRVYDWIKTF

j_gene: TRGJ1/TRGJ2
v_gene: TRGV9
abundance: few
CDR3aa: CALWEVMELF

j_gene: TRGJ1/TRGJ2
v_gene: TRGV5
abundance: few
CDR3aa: CATWDRLRYKKLF

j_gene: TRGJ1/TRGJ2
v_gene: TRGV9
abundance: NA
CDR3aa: CALWEVRRGWNYYKKLF

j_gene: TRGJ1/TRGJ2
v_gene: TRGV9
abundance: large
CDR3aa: CALWEVHYYKKLF

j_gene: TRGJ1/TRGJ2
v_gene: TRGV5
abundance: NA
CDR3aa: CATWDRPGYYKKLF

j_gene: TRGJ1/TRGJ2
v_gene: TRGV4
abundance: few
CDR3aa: CATWDQRGNSQHYKKLF

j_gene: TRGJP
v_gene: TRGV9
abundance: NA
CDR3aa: CALWEALELGKKIKVF

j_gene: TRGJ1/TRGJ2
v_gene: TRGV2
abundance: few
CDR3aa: CATWDLYYKKLF

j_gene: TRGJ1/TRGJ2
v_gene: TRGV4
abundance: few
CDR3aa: CATWDGRVDYKKLF

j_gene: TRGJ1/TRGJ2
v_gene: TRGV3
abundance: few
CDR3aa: CATWDRRPNYKKLF

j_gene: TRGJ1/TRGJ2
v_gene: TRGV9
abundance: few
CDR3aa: CAWGEVHKKLF

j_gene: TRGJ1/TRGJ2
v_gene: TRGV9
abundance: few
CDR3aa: CALWEVLVYKELF

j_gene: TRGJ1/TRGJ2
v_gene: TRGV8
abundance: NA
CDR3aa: CATWAPDLGGGYKKLF